This passage covers 17 T cell receptor beta chains from one sample sequenced in a study of blood T cell repertoires in COVID-19. Sequenced by immunoSEQ multiplex PCR; TCRdb stores in-frame clones only, minus some. The sample includes 200,000 to 250,000 clones, 80% to 85% seen only once; the top ten take over 9.5%. Sequenced: peripheral blood. The receptors shown here come from a woman older than 75 with COVID-19, enrolled during active disease.

This clone occurred once. The V gene is TRBV2, the J gene TRBJ2-5; possible D gene TRBD2, 7 bases. This CDR3 region has 16 residues. V was trimmed by 2 bases and J by 1 base, leaving 14 bases between them. The germline V gene encodes CDR1 SNHLY and CDR2 FYNNEI. In DNA form, the CDR3 reads TGTGCCAGCAGTGAAATGGCGGGGGCCGGCCAAGAGACCCAGTACTTC. Its protein product is CASSEMAGAGQETQYF.

The gene calls are TRBV6-5 and TRBJ2-1; 8 bases map to TRBD2. CDR1 and CDR2 from the germline V gene are MNHEY and SVGAGI. The CDR3 is 15 residues long. V shed 8 bases and J 7 bases; nucleotides not matched to a gene: 13. The CDR3 nucleotides read TGTGCCAGCTTCCCAGAACTAGCGGTGAGGAATGAGCAGTTCTTC. Translation gives CASFPELAVRNEQFF.

This rearrangement joins TRBV4-2 to TRBJ1-2, with D tentatively TRBD1 (6 bases). V was trimmed by 3 bases and J by 4 bases, leaving 18 bases between them. In germline, CDR1 is LGHNA, CDR2 YNFKEQ. CDR3 size: 16 residues. The CDR3 protein is CASSQDQGGGVYGYTF. The DNA of the CDR3 is TGTGCCAGCAGCCAGGATCAAGGCGGGGGCGTCTATGGCTACACCTTC.

V and J are TRBV5-6 and TRBJ2-1; 10 nucleotides agree with TRBD1. Germline V lookup: CDR1 SGHDT, CDR2 YYEEEE. This CDR3 is built from 14 residues. Unmatched junction bases numbered 1, after V lost 4 bases and J lost 3 bases. The CDR3, as DNA: TGTGCCAGCAGCGGGACAGGGGTCTACAATGAGCAGTTCTTC. It is translated as CASSGTGVYNEQFF.

The V call is TRBV5-4, the J call TRBJ2-3, with D perhaps TRBD2 (6 bases). The length of the CDR3 is 18 residues. The ends were cut back, 6 bases at V and 1 base at J, with 24 bases in the middle. Per the germline V gene, CDR1 is SGHNT and CDR2 is YYREEE (reference sequence). This chain's CDR3 is CASTSPGGAPLGTDTQYF. Here the CDR3 DNA reads TGTGCCAGCACCAGTCCGGGCGGGGCTCCCCTTGGCACAGATACGCAGTATTTT.

The chain employs TRBV7-9 and TRBJ1-3, with D unclear. CDR1 SEHNR and CDR2 FQNEAQ come from the germline V gene (reference sequence). The V and J ends lost 5 bases and 4 bases respectively, with 9 bases between them. This CDR3 has 13 amino acids. CDR3 protein: CASSPGPGNTIYF. Here the CDR3 DNA reads TGTGCCAGCAGCCCTGGGCCCGGAAACACCATATATTTT.

About this clone: Other DNA sequences in the sample encode the same CDR3. The rearrangement joins TRBV5-1 to TRBJ1-1; 8 nucleotides match TRBD1. The CDR3 is 14 amino acids. Trimming took 4 bases from V and 1 from J; bases not matched to a gene: 3. The germline gives CDR1 SGHRS, CDR2 YFSETQ. As DNA, the CDR3 is TGCGCCAGCAGCCCACAGGGGGGGAACACTGAAGCTTTCTTT. Protein sequence: CASSPQGGNTEAFF.

This chain connects TRBV27 to TRBJ1-4, with D perhaps matching TRBD1 (5 bases). V lost 6 bases, J lost 8 bases, and 16 bases lay in between. The germline V gene has CDR1 MNHEY and CDR2 SMNVEV (reference sequence). CDR3 length equals 14 residues. The CDR3 here is CASSFSGGEEKLFF. As DNA, the CDR3 is TGTGCCAGCAGCTTCTCGGGGGGAGAAGAAAAACTGTTTTTT.

The chain recombines TRBV7-9 with TRBJ1-3; TRBD1 might be the D (6 bases). V shed 3 bases and J shed 6 bases, with 12 bases lying between them. Germline V gene data show CDR1 as SEHNR and CDR2 as FQNEAQ (reference sequence). This CDR3 has 14 amino acids. As DNA, the CDR3 is TGTGCCAGCAGCTTGCAGGGGCTAGAAAACACCATATATTTT. Its translation is CASSLQGLENTIYF.

This clone appeared a single time. The rearrangement joins TRBV7-8 to TRBJ2-3; 8 bases line up with TRBD2. The V gene end was trimmed by 5 bases and the J gene end by 0 bases; junction bases not matched to a gene: 10. This CDR3 has 17 amino acids. CDR1 and CDR2 from the germline V gene are SGHVS and FQNEAQ. The CDR3 region has the DNA TGTGCCAGCAGCATCTCGGGACTAGTCTCTAGCACAGATACGCAGTATTTT. Translation gives CASSISGLVSSTDTQYF.

The chain is built from TRBV5-1 and TRBJ2-1; D uncertain. Trimming cost V 0 bases and J 0 bases, with 10 bases left between them. There are 16 residues in the CDR3. Germline V CDR1 and CDR2: SGHRS, YFSETQ. CDR3 bases: TGCGCCAGCAGCTTGGGGGCCGCCAGCTCCTACAATGAGCAGTTCTTC. Its translation: CASSLGAASSYNEQFF.

The V call is TRBV5-1, the J call TRBJ2-3; TRBD2 is a possible D gene (6 bases). The CDR3 is 15 residues long. The V gene lost 0 bases and the J gene lost 0 bases, with 8 bases spanning the gap. CDR1 and CDR2 from the germline V gene are SGHRS and YFSETQ. CDR3 sequence (DNA): TGCGCCAGCAGCTTGGGGACTATTAGCACAGATACGCAGTATTTT. Amino acid sequence: CASSLGTISTDTQYF.

This chain joins TRBV3-1 (or the pseudogene TRBV3-2) and TRBJ2-3; TRBD2 agrees at 9 bases. The germline V gene has CDR1 LGHDT and CDR2 YNNKEL (reference sequence). This CDR3 is built from 15 residues. Trimming cost V 4 bases and J 2 bases; bases outside gene matches: 4. CDR3 region: CASSPTSGPTDTQYF. CDR3 nucleotides: TGTGCCAGCAGCCCGACTAGCGGTCCCACAGATACGCAGTATTTT.

The chain recombines TRBV3-1 (or the pseudogene TRBV3-2) with TRBJ1-2; tentatively, D is TRBD1 (5 bases). Trimming took 4 bases from V and 7 from J, leaving 13 bases between them. CDR3 length: 13 amino acids. Germline values: CDR1 LGHDT, CDR2 YNNKEL (reference sequence). DNA of the CDR3: TGTGCCAGCAGCCCTGGGCGGGGGGTTGGCTACACCTTC. This translates into CASSPGRGVGYTF.

V usage is TRBV10-2 and J usage is TRBJ1-1; 8 positions agree with TRBD1. Trimming cost V 7 bases and J 4 bases; bases outside gene matches: 8. The CDR3 is made up of 14 amino acids. The germline V gene encodes CDR1 WSHSY and CDR2 SAAADI. The CDR3 protein is CASIVSQGATEAFF. In DNA, the CDR3 is TGCGCCAGCATCGTATCTCAGGGGGCCACTGAAGCTTTCTTT.

The V gene is TRBV12-3 or TRBV12-4, the J gene TRBJ2-7; D is unresolved. The CDR3 loop spans 11 amino acids. V shed 6 bases and J shed 3 bases, with 6 bases lying between them. CDR3 loop: CASRYYYEQYF. Written as DNA, the CDR3 is TGTGCCAGCAGGTATTACTACGAGCAGTACTTC.

With regard to this clone: One junction end disagrees with the germline gene, perhaps due to a read error. This chain uses TRBV5-1 with TRBJ2-5; possibly TRBD2 for D (6 bases). Germline lookup yields CDR1 SGHRS and CDR2 YFSETQ. This CDR3 region has 14 residues. CDR3 residues: CAGRPGGTQETQYF. The CDR3, as DNA: TGCGCCGGCAGGCCTGGGGGGACCCAAGAGACCCAGTACTTC.